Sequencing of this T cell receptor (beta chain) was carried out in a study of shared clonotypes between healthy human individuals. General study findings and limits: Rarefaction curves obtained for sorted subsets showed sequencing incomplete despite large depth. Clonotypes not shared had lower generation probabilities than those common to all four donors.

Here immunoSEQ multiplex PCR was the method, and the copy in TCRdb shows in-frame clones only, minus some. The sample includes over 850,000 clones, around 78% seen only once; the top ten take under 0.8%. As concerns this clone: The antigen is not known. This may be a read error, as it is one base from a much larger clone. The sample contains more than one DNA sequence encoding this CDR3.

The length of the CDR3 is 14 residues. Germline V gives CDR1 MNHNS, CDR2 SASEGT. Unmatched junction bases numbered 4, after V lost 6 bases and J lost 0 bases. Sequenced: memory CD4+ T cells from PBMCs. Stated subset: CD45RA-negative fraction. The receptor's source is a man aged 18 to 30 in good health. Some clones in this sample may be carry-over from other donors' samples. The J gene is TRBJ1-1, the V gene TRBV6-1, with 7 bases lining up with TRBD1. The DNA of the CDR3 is TGTGCCAGCAGGGGTACAGGGGTGAACACTGAAGCTTTCTTT. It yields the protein CASRGTGVNTEAFF.